The 14 T cell receptor beta chains listed next were all sequenced from one sample in a study of shared clonotypes between healthy human individuals. TCRdb's copy holds only in-frame clones and misses some; the assay was immunoSEQ multiplex PCR. The profile covers roughly 1 million clones, with 78% appearing a single time and approximately 0.5% taken by the ten largest. The sequencing sample was made of memory CD4+ T cells from PBMCs. Sample subset: CD45RA-negative fraction. The origin of the receptors is a man between 18 and 29 years old in good health. Some clones in this sample may be carry-over from other donors' samples.

The chain recombines TRBV4-1 with TRBJ2-5, with 7 positions matching TRBD1. The CDR3 loop spans 14 amino acids. CDR1 and CDR2 (germline): MGHRA, YSYEKL. The V gene end was trimmed by 5 bases and the J gene end by 5 bases; junction bases not matched to a gene: 8. The CDR3 DNA reads as TGCGCCAGCAGCGCGCCCACAGGGGTGGAGACCCAGTACTTC. It yields the protein CASSAPTGVETQYF.

The V gene is TRBV7-9, the J gene TRBJ1-5, with D tentatively TRBD1 (6 bases). Trimming stripped 4 bases from V and 1 base from J, with 17 bases between. The germline V gene has CDR1 SEHNR and CDR2 FQNEAQ (reference sequence). The CDR3 is 17 residues long. Here the CDR3 DNA reads TGTGCCAGCAGCTCCGGGGGGGGCACCGGGAGCAATCAGCCCCAGCATTTT. This sequence encodes CASSSGGGTGSNQPQHF.

The chain employs TRBV11-2 and TRBJ2-7; D not certain. The CDR3 runs to 17 residues. Between the trimmed V and J ends, which lost 1 base and 1 base, there was a span of 17 bases. Germline CDR1 is SGHAT and CDR2 is FQNNGV. The CDR3 DNA is TGTGCCAGCAGCTTAGGGGTGTCGGCGGTCTATTCCTACGAGCAGTACTTC. Its translation: CASSLGVSAVYSYEQYF.

This chain joins TRBV4-1 and TRBJ1-2; 7 bases map to TRBD1. This CDR3 region has 14 residues. Germline values: CDR1 MGHRA, CDR2 YSYEKL. V lost 2 bases and J lost 7; bases outside the gene matches: 7. The CDR3 sequence is CASSQYTGEGGYTF. CDR3 nucleotide sequence: TGCGCCAGCAGCCAATACACAGGGGAGGGTGGCTACACCTTC.

This clone came up once. This rearrangement joins TRBV9 to TRBJ1-1; a possible D gene is TRBD1 (5 bases). CDR1 is SGDLS and CDR2 is YYNGEE in the germline V gene. This CDR3 spans 14 amino acids. V gave up 7 bases and J gave up 5 bases, with 18 bases separating them. The CDR3, as DNA: TGTGCCAGCCAGTCTCCCTTGGGGGGGACTGAAGCTTTCTTT. This codes for CASQSPLGGTEAFF. Full variable domain (missing parts from reference TRBV9 and TRBJ1-1): DSGVTQTPKHLITATGQRVTLRCSPRSGDLSVYWYQQSLDQGLQFLIQYYNGEERAKGNILERFSAQQFPDLHSELNLSSLELGDSALYFCASQSPLGGTEAFFGQGTRLTVV.

This chain uses TRBV9 with TRBJ2-3; D is unclear. V was trimmed by 3 bases and J by 0 bases, leaving 11 bases between them. The CDR3 covers 15 residues. In germline, CDR1 is SGDLS, CDR2 YYNGEE. This CDR3 reads CASSEGLYSTDTQYF. The CDR3 DNA reads TGTGCCAGCAGCGAAGGGCTTTATAGCACAGATACGCAGTATTTT.

This clone showed up just a few times. The rearrangement links TRBV11-2 to TRBJ2-7; no clear D. V was trimmed by 3 bases and J by 5 bases, leaving 8 bases between them. CDR1 and CDR2 (germline): SGHAT, FQNNGV. This CDR3 region has 12 residues. The DNA for the CDR3 is TGTGCCAGCAGCTTCAACAGTAACGAGCAGTACTTC. This sequence encodes CASSFNSNEQYF.

The chain is built from TRBV6-5 and TRBJ2-7, with D uncertain. V gave up 0 bases and J gave up 2 bases, with 11 bases separating them. The germline V gene encodes CDR1 MNHEY and CDR2 SVGAGI. The CDR3 length is 15 residues. In nucleotides, the CDR3 is TGTGCCAGCAGTTACTCTGCTACGGTACCCTACGAGCAGTACTTC. Amino acids: CASSYSATVPYEQYF.

The chain has TRBV9 and TRBJ1-1; 8 bases align to TRBD1. The V gene end was trimmed by 3 bases and the J gene end by 5 bases; junction bases not matched to a gene: 3. Germline CDR1 SGDLS, CDR2 YYNGEE. The length of the CDR3 is 13 residues. CDR3 amino acids: CASSGTGRTEAFF. In DNA form, the CDR3 reads TGTGCCAGCAGCGGGACAGGGAGGACTGAAGCTTTCTTT.

The V call is TRBV5-4, the J call TRBJ2-6; 8 positions agree with TRBD1. In germline, CDR1 is SGHNT, CDR2 YYREEE (reference sequence). This CDR3 has 15 residues. Trimming removed 6 bases from V and 0 bases from J; junction bases left unmatched: 2. The CDR3 nucleotides read TGTGCCAGCACGGACAGGGCCTCTGGGGCCAACGTCCTGACTTTC. Amino acids: CASTDRASGANVLTF.

This clone is a singleton in its sample. The V and J genes are TRBV4-2 and TRBJ1-2; weak D call: TRBD1 (5 bases). Germline values: CDR1 LGHNA, CDR2 YNFKEQ. The CDR3 contains 14 residues. The germline V and J ends were trimmed by 5 bases and 5 bases, with 15 bases remaining between them. DNA of the CDR3: TGTGCCAGCAGCGATGGGGGGAGGATATATGGCTACACCTTC. It encodes CASSDGGRIYGYTF.

This clone was found a few times. The chain couples TRBV2 to TRBJ2-1, with 10 bases aligning to TRBD2. Germline loops: CDR1 SNHLY, CDR2 FYNNEI. The V segment lost 6 bases and the J segment 9 bases; nucleotides outside the gene matches: 14. This CDR3 has 16 residues. Written as DNA, the CDR3 is TGTGCCAGCAGGGGAAGAGGACTAGCGGTAACTGGTGAGCAGTTCTTC. Its protein product is CASRGRGLAVTGEQFF. Full variable domain (remainder filled in from reference TRBV2 and TRBJ2-1): EPEVTQTPSHQVTQMGQEVILRCVPISNHLYFYWYRQILGQKVEFLVSFYNNEISEKSEIFDDQFSVERPDGSNFTLKIRSTKLEDSAMYFCASRGRGLAVTGEQFFGPGTRLTVL.

In this sample, this clone turned up many times. The CDR3 DNA reads as TGCGCCAGCAGCTTGGCGACAGGAGTGCGTGGAAACACCATATATTTT. This encodes CASSLATGVRGNTIYF. The V call is TRBV5-1, the J call TRBJ1-3, with D possibly matching TRBD1 (6 bases). Trimming removed 0 bases at V and 3 bases at J, with 13 bases between. The length of the CDR3 is 16 residues. The germline gives CDR1 SGHRS, CDR2 YFSETQ.

The chain combines TRBV7-8 with TRBJ2-7; D may be TRBD2 (6 bases). Trimming removed 5 bases from V and 5 bases from J, with 22 bases in between. The CDR3 spans 16 residues. The V gene's germline CDR1 is SGHVS and CDR2 FQNEAQ. The CDR3 DNA reads as TGTGCCAGCAGCCTCGAGGCCAGGAGGGCGATCCACGAGCAGTACTTC. Encoded protein: CASSLEARRAIHEQYF.